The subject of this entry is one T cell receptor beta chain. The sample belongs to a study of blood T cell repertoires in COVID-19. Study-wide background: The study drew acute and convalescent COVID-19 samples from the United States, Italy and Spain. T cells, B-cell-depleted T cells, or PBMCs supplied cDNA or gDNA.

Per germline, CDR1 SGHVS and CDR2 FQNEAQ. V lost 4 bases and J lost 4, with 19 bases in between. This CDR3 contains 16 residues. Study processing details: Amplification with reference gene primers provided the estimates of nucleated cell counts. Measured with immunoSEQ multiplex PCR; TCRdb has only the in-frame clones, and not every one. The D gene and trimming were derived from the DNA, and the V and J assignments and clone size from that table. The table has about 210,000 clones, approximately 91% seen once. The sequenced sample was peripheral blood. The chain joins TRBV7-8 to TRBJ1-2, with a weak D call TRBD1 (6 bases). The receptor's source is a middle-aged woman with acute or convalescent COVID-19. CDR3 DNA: TGTGCCAGCAGCTCTGGAAGACAGGCCAAGGGCTATGGCTACACCTTC. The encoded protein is CASSSGRQAKGYGYTF.